This T cell receptor (beta chain) derives from a study of T cells in Graves' hyperthyroidism and ophthalmopathy. The CDR3 loop spans 13 amino acids. The germline CDR1 and CDR2 sequences are SGHDT and YYEEEE. The ends were cut back, 7 bases at V and 2 bases at J, with 9 bases in the middle. Absence of ophthalmopathy progression within 18 months defined stable Graves' hyperthyroidism. RNA transcripts gave rise to amplified TCR beta CDR3 regions. Primed by the HTBI set, a first-round RT-PCR was run on the TCR CDR3. One entry per CDR3 protein results from TCRdb running MiXCR on the multiplex PCR reads. The data hold around 690,000 distinct CDR3 sequences, with around 15% observed a single time. This clonotype has just a few counts. The antigen remains undetermined. Study observations and caveats: Before onset, by a median of approximately 6.8 months, the model predicted ophthalmopathy. Separation of ophthalmopathy from stable hyperthyroidism was achieved by a 13 V-J model.

The V and J genes are TRBV5-6 and TRBJ2-2; D unclear. Sequenced: blood. This clonotype was sampled from a man between 45 and 60 years old with Graves' hyperthyroidism. The CDR3 region is CASLPKNTGELFF. CDR3 bases: TGTGCCAGCCTGCCAAAAAACACCGGGGAGCTGTTTTTT. Full variable domain (missing parts from reference TRBV5-6 and TRBJ2-2): DAGVTQSPTHLIKTRGQQVTLRCSPKSGHDTVSWYQQALGQGPQFIFQYYEEEERQRGNFPDRFSGHQFPNYSSELNVNALLLGDSALYLCASLPKNTGELFFGEGSRLTVL.